Presented here are 19 T cell receptor beta chains from one specimen sequenced in a study of T-cell memory formation after mild COVID-19. Each CDR3 protein is one row after TCRdb ran MiXCR on the 5' RACE reads. The table includes more than 120,000 distinct CDR3 sequences, roughly 6.3% detected once. Sequenced input: PBMCs or a T cell subset sorted from them (not recorded which). These receptors all come from an adult woman who had mild COVID-19 (a few samples of this study predate the infection). Cell type and time point are not known.

The chain employs TRBV18 and TRBJ2-5, with D hard to call. The CDR3 consists of 14 residues. Between the trimmed V and J ends, which lost 2 bases and 0 bases, there was a span of 7 bases. Per the germline V gene, CDR1 is KGHSH and CDR2 is LQKENI. This CDR3 is CASSPELYQETQYF. The DNA for the CDR3 is TGTGCCAGCTCACCAGAGTTGTACCAAGAGACCCAGTACTTC.

In its sample, this clonotype was seen many times. V usage is TRBV4-2 and J usage is TRBJ2-6; no definite D call. The CDR3 is made up of 16 amino acids. CDR1 is LGHNA and CDR2 is YNFKEQ in the germline V gene. Trimming shortened V by 4 bases and J by 1 base, and 11 bases separated the two germline ends. CDR3 amino acids: CASSRTRISGANVLTF. DNA for the CDR3: TGTGCCAGCAGCCGAACACGGATTTCTGGGGCCAACGTCCTGACTTTC.

This clonotype was counted many times. The chain uses TRBV9 and TRBJ2-7; 9 bases are shared with TRBD1. The CDR3 contains 17 residues. From germline, CDR1 is SGDLS and CDR2 YYNGEE. V shed 0 bases, J shed 3 bases, and the junction held 10 bases outside the gene matches. The CDR3 protein is CASSVGSSDRGFYEQYF. The CDR3 bases are TGTGCCAGCAGCGTAGGATCATCCGACAGGGGGTTCTACGAGCAGTACTTC.

The gene calls are TRBV3-1 and TRBJ2-1, with TRBD2 matching 8 bases. After removal of 0 bases from V and 12 bases from J, the junction contained 7 bases not matched to a gene. The CDR3 loop spans 14 amino acids. Germline V gives CDR1 LGHDT, CDR2 YNNKEL (reference sequence). CDR3 amino acids: CASSQELAAGGQFF. The CDR3 nucleotides read TGTGCCAGCAGCCAAGAGTTGGCGGCGGGAGGGCAGTTCTTC.

This clonotype was found many times. The chain has TRBV6-6 and TRBJ1-5; unclear D gene. Trimming left V 5 bases short and J 0 bases short, with 17 bases between. The germline V gene encodes CDR1 MNHNY and CDR2 SVGAGI (reference sequence). The CDR3 length is 17 residues. The CDR3 loop reads CASSMYLGRDSNQPQHF. The CDR3 coding sequence is TGTGCCAGCAGTATGTACCTCGGCCGGGATAGCAATCAGCCCCAGCATTTT.

This clonotype was counted ten times or more. The chain recombines TRBV3-1 with TRBJ2-7, with 7 bases that match TRBD2. This CDR3 comprises 14 residues. Germline loops: CDR1 LGHDT, CDR2 YNNKEL (reference sequence). V shed 1 base and J 2 bases; nucleotides not matched to a gene: 2. In DNA, the CDR3 is TGTGCCAGCAGCCAAGCGGGGGGAACCTACGAGCAGTACTTC. Translated, it gives CASSQAGGTYEQYF.

This chain links TRBV24-1 with TRBJ2-1, with 8 bases matching TRBD1. Germline V gene lookup returns CDR1 KGHDR and CDR2 SFDVKD. Germline trimming cut 5 bases from V and 4 bases from J; bases unmatched to any gene: 3. The CDR3 sequence is 14 residues long. The DNA of the CDR3 is TGTGCCACCAGTGGGACAGGGTTATACAATGAGCAGTTCTTC. This codes for CATSGTGLYNEQFF.

Many counts were recorded for this clonotype. The chain joins TRBV29-1 to TRBJ1-2; unclear D gene. CDR3 size: 11 residues. CDR1 is SQVTM, CDR2 ANQGSEA, per germline. As DNA, the CDR3 is TGCAAGGTCCGGGGAGTCGACGGCTACACCTTC. It codes for CKVRGVDGYTF.

This clonotype was detected a few times. This chain connects TRBV2 to TRBJ1-4, with unresolved D. The CDR3 consists of 12 residues. V was cut by 1 base and J by 8 bases, with 5 bases left in between. From germline, CDR1 is SNHLY and CDR2 FYNNEI. For the CDR3, the DNA is TGTGCCAGCAGTGAAGTAACGGAAAAACTGTTTTTT. Protein: CASSEVTEKLFF.

This clonotype was seen at least ten times. An end of the junction does not agree with germline; a read error may underlie this. This sequence joins TRBV7-8 and TRBJ1-5; tentative D call: TRBD1 (6 bases). CDR3 size: 14 residues. Germline CDR1 SGHVS, CDR2 FQNEAQ. CDR3 residues: CASTLRGDFGPQHF. CDR3 sequence (DNA): TGTGCCAGCACCTTAAGGGGGGATTTTGGGCCCCAGCATTTT.

This clonotype was counted only a few times. The chain uses TRBV25-1 and TRBJ2-5; 12 positions agree with TRBD2. The CDR3 length is 16 residues. The junction had 10 bases not matched to a gene; V was cut back by 2 bases and J by 9 bases. Germline V gene sequence: CDR1 MGHDK, CDR2 SYGVNS. CDR3 loop: CASSETSGGPTSPQYF. CDR3 DNA sequence: TGTGCCAGCAGTGAAACTAGCGGGGGGCCCACGTCCCCCCAGTACTTC.

The sample holds many counts of this clonotype. This CDR3 reads CASSPWTLRYNEQFF. The CDR3 nucleotides are TGTGCCAGCAGCCCCTGGACCCTTAGGTACAATGAGCAGTTCTTC. The chain joins TRBV7-9 to TRBJ2-1, with D hard to call. V gave up 5 bases and J gave up 4 bases, with 15 bases separating them. The CDR3 consists of 15 residues. Germline assignment: CDR1 SEHNR and CDR2 FQNEAQ (reference sequence).

This clonotype was detected ten times or more. This chain links TRBV29-1 with TRBJ2-3; D is ambiguous. CDR1 SQVTM and CDR2 ANQGSEA come from the germline V gene. Deletions cut 7 bases from V and 0 bases from J, with 5 bases between. The CDR3 runs 11 residues. The CDR3 DNA sequence: TGCAGCGCAGCTAGCACAGATACGCAGTATTTT. Residues: CSAASTDTQYF.

CDR3 coding DNA: TGTGCCAGCAGTGGGGGATGGGGGGGCACAGATACGCAGTATTTT. Protein sequence: CASSGGWGGTDTQYF. The chain recombines TRBV25-1 with TRBJ2-3, with D possibly matching TRBD2 (6 bases). V lost 4 bases, J lost 1 base, and 12 bases lay in between. The CDR3 is made up of 15 amino acids. Germline CDR1 and CDR2: MGHDK and SYGVNS.

The genes are TRBV7-2 and TRBJ2-7; 13 nucleotides align to TRBD2. Per the germline V gene, CDR1 is SGHTA and CDR2 is FQGNSA. The CDR3 runs to 16 residues. The J segment lost 7 bases and the V segment lost 5 bases, leaving 11 bases of the junction unmatched. The CDR3 nucleotides are TGTGCCAGCAGCCGCCTTGGGACTAGCGGGGTAGAGGAGCAGTACTTC. It translates to CASSRLGTSGVEEQYF.

At least ten counts were recorded for this clonotype. V gene TRBV29-1 combines with J gene TRBJ2-1; 8 bases agree with TRBD2. This CDR3 spans 13 amino acids. The germline V gene encodes CDR1 SQVTM and CDR2 ANQGSEA. The J segment lost 0 bases and the V segment lost 7 bases, leaving 2 bases of the junction unmatched. The CDR3 spells CSASGRSYNEQFF. CDR3 sequence (DNA): TGCAGCGCTAGCGGGCGCTCCTACAATGAGCAGTTCTTC.

This clonotype came up a few times. This chain connects TRBV7-9 to TRBJ2-4; D call uncertain. The CDR3 contains 14 residues. Germline values: CDR1 SEHNR, CDR2 FQNEAQ (reference sequence). Trimming removed 2 bases at V and 3 bases at J, with 8 bases between. The CDR3 sequence is CASSLSGLKNIQYF. The CDR3, as DNA: TGTGCCAGCAGCTTATCAGGTCTCAAAAACATTCAGTACTTC. The complete variable domain, with remaining parts taken from reference TRBV7-9 and TRBJ2-4, reads DTGVSQNPRHKITKRGQNVTFRCDPISEHNRLYWYRQTLGQGPEFLTYFQNEAQLEKSRLLSDRFSAERPKGSFSTLEIQRTEQGDSAMYLCASSLSGLKNIQYFGAGTRLSVL.

This clonotype was observed many times. The V call is TRBV5-1, the J call TRBJ2-3; a possible D gene is TRBD1 (6 bases). Trimming removed 3 bases from V and 6 bases from J, with 14 bases in between. In germline, CDR1 is SGHRS, CDR2 YFSETQ. CDR3 length: 14 amino acids. CDR3 coding DNA: TGCGCCAGCAGCTCCGCAGGGGTCGGGGATACGCAGTATTTT. This encodes CASSSAGVGDTQYF.

In this sample, this clonotype turned up a few times. The chain links TRBV12-3 or TRBV12-4 to TRBJ1-6; 8 nucleotides align to TRBD1. The V and J ends lost 3 bases and 6 bases, in that order; junction bases with no gene match: 4. CDR3 length: 15 residues. The CDR3 DNA reads TGTGCCAGCAGTTTCTGGCAGGGGGCTAATTCACCCCTCCACTTT. Encoded protein: CASSFWQGANSPLHF.